Each of the 18 T cell receptor beta chains below was sequenced from the same sample in a study of blood T cell repertoires in COVID-19. Repertoires were generated with immunoSEQ multiplex PCR, while TCRdb's copy carries only in-frame clones and drops some. The sample yields tens of thousands of clones, 80% to 85% seen once. The sample comprised peripheral blood. The receptors originated from a human donor in a cohort sampled during active COVID-19.

The chain combines TRBV10-3 with TRBJ2-5; a possible D gene is TRBD2 (5 bases). The CDR3 sequence is 15 residues long. Germline V CDR1 and CDR2: ENHRY, SYGVKD. V was clipped by 0 bases and J by 5 bases, with 13 bases between them. DNA of the CDR3: TGTGCCATCAGTGAGTCGATAGGGAGCGCGGAGACCCAGTACTTC. Translated, it gives CAISESIGSAETQYF.

The V call is TRBV11-3, the J call TRBJ2-1; 8 bases agree with TRBD2. V lost 1 base and J lost 12; bases outside the gene matches: 17. CDR1 SGHNT and CDR2 YENEEA come from the germline V gene. The CDR3 runs to 17 residues. The CDR3: CASSLAGGAVGWVGQFF. CDR3 DNA: TGTGCCAGCAGCTTAGCCGGGGGGGCCGTGGGATGGGTTGGGCAGTTCTTC.

The rearrangement uses TRBV19 and TRBJ1-5; the D gene is possibly TRBD1 (6 bases). Trimming shortened V by 6 bases and J by 6 bases, and 18 bases separated the two germline ends. Germline V gene lookup returns CDR1 LNHDA and CDR2 SQIVND (reference sequence). This CDR3 contains 15 residues. CDR3 DNA sequence: TGTGCCAGTAGCACCTCAGGGGCGGTTTTTCAGCCCCAGCATTTT. Translated: CASSTSGAVFQPQHF.

CDR3 residues: CASSFEVSRGNTEAFF. The CDR3 nucleotides read TGTGCCAGCAGCTTTGAGGTTTCCAGGGGGAACACTGAAGCTTTCTTT. V gene TRBV7-6 combines with J gene TRBJ1-1, with D possibly TRBD1 on 6 matching bases. Looked up from germline, CDR1 is SGHVS and CDR2 is FNYEAQ. This CDR3 is 16 amino acids long. Trimming removed 3 bases at V and 1 base at J, with 15 bases between.

The V call is TRBV7-8, the J call TRBJ2-3; D gene uncertain. This CDR3 contains 15 residues. In germline, CDR1 is SGHVS, CDR2 FQNEAQ. V dropped 4 bases and J dropped 1 base, with 12 bases sitting between them. The CDR3 spells CASSSPLVGTDTQYF. CDR3 DNA sequence: TGTGCCAGCAGCTCCCCCCTAGTAGGCACAGATACGCAGTATTTT.

This sequence joins TRBV7-9 and TRBJ1-1; no clear D. CDR1 is SEHNR, CDR2 FQNEAQ, per germline (reference sequence). The V and J ends lost 2 bases and 1 base respectively, with 11 bases between them. This CDR3 contains 15 residues. The CDR3 loop is CASSLSQATNTEAFF. CDR3 DNA sequence: TGTGCCAGCAGCTTAAGCCAGGCGACGAACACTGAAGCTTTCTTT.

The V gene is TRBV27, the J gene TRBJ2-7; TRBD2 matches 10 bases. V gave up 10 bases and J gave up 3 bases; unmatched junction bases: 6. The germline V gene encodes CDR1 MNHEY and CDR2 SMNVEV (reference sequence). CDR3 length: 13 amino acids. The CDR3 here is CATQRGGLYEQYF. The CDR3 nucleotides are TGTGCCACCCAGCGGGGGGGCCTCTACGAGCAGTACTTC.

This clone was counted between two and nine times. The V and J genes are TRBV5-1 and TRBJ1-2, with a possible D match to TRBD1 (6 bases). With 3 bases removed from V and 2 bases from J, the gap between germline ends came to 8 bases. This CDR3 is built from 13 residues. Looked up from germline, CDR1 is SGHRS and CDR2 is YFSETQ. The CDR3, as DNA: TGCGCCAGCAGCTCCCAGGGGAACTATGGCTACACCTTC. It codes for CASSSQGNYGYTF.

V usage is TRBV10-3 and J usage is TRBJ1-1, with D perhaps matching TRBD1 (5 bases). The CDR3 loop spans 11 amino acids. The V and J ends lost 9 bases and 4 bases respectively, with 9 bases between them. The germline V gene encodes CDR1 ENHRY and CDR2 SYGVKD. CDR3 region: CAISDITEAFF. The DNA for the CDR3 is TGTGCCATTTCGGACATCACTGAAGCTTTCTTT.

The chain is built from TRBV29-1 and TRBJ2-3; 15 positions match TRBD2. The CDR3 sequence is 18 residues long. Germline V lookup: CDR1 SQVTM, CDR2 ANQGSEA. V lost 3 bases and J lost 5; bases outside the gene matches: 12. The CDR3 nucleotides are TGCAGCGTTGACTCCGTAACCGGACTAGCGGGGGGGGAAGATACGCAGTATTTT. Its protein product is CSVDSVTGLAGGEDTQYF.

The chain combines TRBV5-1 with TRBJ2-4; 12 nucleotides line up with TRBD1. Germline CDR1 reads SGHRS; CDR2 reads YFSETQ. This CDR3 spans 17 amino acids. The J segment lost 2 bases and the V segment lost 4 bases, leaving 7 bases of the junction unmatched. The CDR3 DNA sequence: TGCGCCAGCAGCCGAACCGGGACAGGGGGCTCCAAAAACATTCAGTACTTC. Its translation: CASSRTGTGGSKNIQYF. Supplemented by reference TRBV5-1 and TRBJ2-4, the full variable domain reads KAGVTQTPRYLIKTRGQQVTLSCSPISGHRSVSWYQQTPGQGLQFLFEYFSETQRNKGNFPGRFSGRQFSNSRSEMNVSTLELGDSALYLCASSRTGTGGSKNIQYFGAGTRLSVL.

The chain has TRBV6-6 and TRBJ1-5; TRBD1 aligns across 7 bases. The V and J ends lost 5 bases and 3 bases, in that order; junction bases with no gene match: 16. This CDR3 region has 18 residues. Germline V gene lookup returns CDR1 MNHNY and CDR2 SVGAGI (reference sequence). CDR3 in DNA: TGTGCCAGCAGTCTAACCTGGACAGGCCCTGGAGCCAATCAGCCCCAGCATTTT. Translation gives CASSLTWTGPGANQPQHF.

J is TRBJ1-2 and V is TRBV4-2, with D perhaps matching TRBD1 (6 bases). The CDR3 has 17 residues. CDR1 is LGHNA and CDR2 is YNFKEQ in the germline V gene. The V end lost 4 bases, the J end lost 3 bases, and 21 bases lay between the germline ends. The CDR3 sequence: CASSPRGGTSPDYGYTF. The CDR3 bases are TGTGCCAGCAGCCCTAGAGGGGGAACCTCGCCTGACTATGGCTACACCTTC.

The chain carries TRBV27 and TRBJ2-5; tentatively, D is TRBD2 (5 bases). Trimming took 2 bases from V and 9 from J, leaving 25 bases between them. This CDR3 spans 17 amino acids. The germline V gene has CDR1 MNHEY and CDR2 SMNVEV (reference sequence). The CDR3 DNA reads as TGTGCCAGCAGTTTAACTTTTCCCCCTGTATTCCACGGGGCCCAGTACTTC. This gives the protein CASSLTFPPVFHGAQYF.

The V gene is TRBV29-1, the J gene TRBJ2-3, with no clear D. Germline V gives CDR1 SQVTM, CDR2 ANQGSEA. Trimming stripped 4 bases from V and 6 bases from J, with 5 bases between. The CDR3 length is 10 residues. CDR3 sequence reads: CSVGQDTQYF. DNA of the CDR3: TGCAGCGTTGGGCAGGATACGCAGTATTTT.

The rearrangement joins TRBV6-5 to TRBJ1-2, with 9 bases aligning to TRBD1. V was clipped by 8 bases and J by 4 bases; unmatched bases: 11. Per the germline V gene, CDR1 is MNHEY and CDR2 is SVGAGI. The CDR3 runs to 15 residues. CDR3 bases: TGTGCCAGCCGGGGAGATGACAGGGGGATCTATGGCTACACCTTC. Its translation is CASRGDDRGIYGYTF.

The chain links TRBV25-1 to TRBJ2-2; a possible D gene is TRBD2 (5 bases). The CDR3 extends over 16 amino acids. V lost 3 bases and J 4 bases, leaving 15 bases between the germline ends. CDR1 MGHDK and CDR2 SYGVNS come from the germline V gene. The CDR3 protein is CASSDGVPEVTGELFF. The CDR3 nucleotides read TGTGCCAGCAGTGACGGGGTCCCCGAGGTCACCGGGGAGCTGTTTTTT.

Here the CDR3 reads CASSVGTEVPYSNQPQHF. The CDR3 region has the DNA TGTGCCAGTAGTGTGGGGACAGAGGTCCCTTATAGCAATCAGCCCCAGCATTTT. The chain joins TRBV19 to TRBJ1-5; 7 bases fit TRBD1. V trimming: 5 bases; J trimming: 0 bases; junction bases outside the gene matches: 13. The CDR3 has 18 amino acids. CDR1 is LNHDA and CDR2 is SQIVND in the germline V gene (reference sequence). Together with reference TRBV19 and TRBJ1-5, the CDR3 gives the full variable domain: DGGITQSPKYLFRKEGQNVTLSCEQNLNHDAMYWYRQDPGQGLRLIYYSQIVNDFQKGDIAEGYSVSREKKESFPLTVTSAQKNPTAFYLCASSVGTEVPYSNQPQHFGDGTRLSIL.